This TCR beta chain was recovered during a study of cytomegalovirus exposure and HLA in healthy donors. A word on this clone: The target antigen is unknown.

Study observations and caveats: Later analysis associated a missense DCLRE1C variant with TCR beta V- and J-gene trimming. Earlier findings revealed that most TCR beta V segments proved productive either about 90% or about 30% of the time. In a later analysis, across HLA loci, associated TCR counts were highest for DRB1, lowest for HLA-C. Versus the roughly 670-donor mean, an Asian-associated ancestry cluster reportedly showed fewer N-insertions in a later analysis.

Both 60 Vbeta primers and 13 Jbeta primers went into the PCR. Libraries were prepared by immunoSEQ multiplex PCR; TCRdb keeps only in-frame clonotypes and omits some of them. The data show around 120,000 clones, roughly four fifths seen once. Germline trimming cut 3 bases from V and 8 bases from J; bases unmatched to any gene: 6. Looked up from germline, CDR1 is LNHDA and CDR2 is SQIVND (reference sequence). CDR3 length: 15 residues. Sample: PBMCs. The source is a woman aged 45 to 65 in good health and CMV-seronegative. This sequence joins TRBV19 and TRBJ1-4; TRBD1 matches at 10 bases. The CDR3 loop is CASSITGTGVEKLFF. CDR3 DNA sequence: TGTGCCAGTAGTATCACCGGGACAGGGGTCGAAAAACTGTTTTTT.